This T cell receptor beta chain appears in the sequencing data of a study of cytomegalovirus exposure and HLA in healthy donors. Study-level background: Among a few hundred genotyped donors, 65% to 90% fell in the Caucasian-associated ancestry cluster.

PCR primers comprised 60 Vbeta and 13 Jbeta primers. Profiling relied on immunoSEQ multiplex PCR, and the TCRdb table lists in-frame clones only, not all of them. The sample yields approximately 110,000 clones, about 68% seen once. Findings of the study overall: TRBV6-2, TRBV6-3 and some other V segments were unresolvable in 87-base-pair reads. Presence/absence comparisons presumed near-even sequencing depth among donors.

A remark on this clone: Its matching antigen is unknown. The sample contains more than one DNA sequence encoding this CDR3.

The V and J ends lost 0 bases and 1 base respectively, with 9 bases between them. CDR1 SGHDT and CDR2 YYEEEE come from the germline V gene. CDR3 size: 15 residues. The sequence derives from a woman aged 40-49 years in good health and CMV-seropositive. Sequences were obtained from PBMCs. The V call is TRBV5-6, the J call TRBJ2-3; TRBD2 is a possible D gene (5 bases). This CDR3 is CASSLGWGGTDTQYF. CDR3 coding DNA: TGTGCCAGCAGCTTGGGTTGGGGAGGCACAGATACGCAGTATTTT. Looking up the rest from reference TRBV5-6 and TRBJ2-3 gives the full variable domain: DAGVTQSPTHLIKTRGQQVTLRCSPKSGHDTVSWYQQALGQGPQFIFQYYEEEERQRGNFPDRFSGHQFPNYSSELNVNALLLGDSALYLCASSLGWGGTDTQYFGPGTRLTVL.